The T cell receptor beta chain described here comes from a study of shared clonotypes between healthy human individuals. Looking at the study overall: Each donor's CD8 memory used one plate, CD8 naive two, each CD4 subset three.

Donors, healthy HIV-negative adults, lacked recent acute infections or vaccinations. V lost 5 bases to trimming and J lost 4 bases; unmatched junction nucleotides: 8. The CDR3 is 17 amino acids. Looked up from germline, CDR1 is LNHNV and CDR2 is YYDKDF (reference sequence). About this clone: Its antigen remains unidentified.

Broader study findings: About 5% of naive CD4 clonotypes were shared across several donors.

Several immunoSEQ 96-well plates shared each subset's DNA, each plate a replicate. Some clones are missing from TCRdb's copy, which holds only in-frame ones; the method was immunoSEQ multiplex PCR. The table shows 1,400,000 or so clones, with 98% to 99% occurring only once. This sequence joins TRBV15 and TRBJ2-2, with TRBD1 identical over 12 bases. The sequenced sample consisted of naive CD4+ T cells sorted from blood. Documented subset: CD45RA+ positively selected. The source is a young man in good health. The CDR3 sequence: CATSPGRGQGATGELFF. CDR3 DNA: TGTGCCACCAGCCCAGGGCGGGGACAGGGGGCCACCGGGGAGCTGTTTTTT.